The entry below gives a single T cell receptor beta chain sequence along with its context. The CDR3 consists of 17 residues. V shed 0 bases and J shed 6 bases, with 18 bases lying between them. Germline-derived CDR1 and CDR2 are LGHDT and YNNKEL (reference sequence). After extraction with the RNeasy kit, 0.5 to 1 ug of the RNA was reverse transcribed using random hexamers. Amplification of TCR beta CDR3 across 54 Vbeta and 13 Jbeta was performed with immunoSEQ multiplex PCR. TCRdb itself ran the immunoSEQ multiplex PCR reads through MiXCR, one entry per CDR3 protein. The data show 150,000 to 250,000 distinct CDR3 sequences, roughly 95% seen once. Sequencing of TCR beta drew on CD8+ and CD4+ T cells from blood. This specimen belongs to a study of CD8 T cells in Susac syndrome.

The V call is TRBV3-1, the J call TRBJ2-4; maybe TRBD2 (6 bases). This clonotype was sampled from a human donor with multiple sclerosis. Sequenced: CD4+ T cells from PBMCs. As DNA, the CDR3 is TGTGCCAGCAGCCAAGATGGGGGGAGTACGAGACCAAACATTCAGTACTTC. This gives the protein CASSQDGGSTRPNIQYF. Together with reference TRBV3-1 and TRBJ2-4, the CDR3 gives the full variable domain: DTAVSQTPKYLVTQMGNDKSIKCEQNLGHDTMYWYKQDSKKFLKIMFSYNNKELIINETVPNRFSPKSPDKAHLNLHINSLELGDSAVYFCASSQDGGSTRPNIQYFGAGTRLSVL.